Sequencing of this TCR beta chain was carried out in a study of identical twins. Study-level findings and limits: Out-of-frame alpha sequences shared between twins exhibited an excess of low generation probability. Reduced insertions were recorded for abundant cord blood beta clonotypes, with no such pattern in memory repertoires.

Only healthy Caucasians were enrolled as donors. Each CDR3 protein gets one entry after TCRdb re-called the 5' RACE reads with MiXCR. The repertoire holds approximately 210,000 distinct CDR3 sequences, with around a tenth as singletons. With respect to this clonotype: The antigen remains unidentified.

The sequenced material came from memory (CD45RO+) T cells sorted from blood. The receptor was derived from a woman between 18 and 30 years old in good health.

CDR3 region: CASGTSGVGDTQYF. For the CDR3, the DNA is TGTGCCAGCGGAACTAGCGGGGTAGGAGATACGCAGTATTTT. V usage is TRBV9 and J usage is TRBJ2-3, with 10 bases lining up with TRBD2. Trimming took 7 bases from V and 5 from J; bases not matched to a gene: 7. The CDR3 loop spans 14 amino acids. The germline CDR1 and CDR2 sequences are SGDLS and YYNGEE. The complete variable domain, with remaining parts taken from reference TRBV9 and TRBJ2-3, reads DSGVTQTPKHLITATGQRVTLRCSPRSGDLSVYWYQQSLDQGLQFLIQYYNGEERAKGNILERFSAQQFPDLHSELNLSSLELGDSALYFCASGTSGVGDTQYFGPGTRLTVL.